Below, 8 T cell receptor beta chains from the same sample are listed, as sequenced in a study of blood T cell repertoires in COVID-19. Assay: immunoSEQ multiplex PCR; the TCRdb copy retains only in-frame clones and omits some. The sample consists of 200,000 to 250,000 clones, roughly 80% of them appearing once. Material for sequencing was peripheral blood. The receptors stem from a young woman with acute or convalescent COVID-19.

This clone has more than one count but fewer than ten. The chain joins TRBV19 to TRBJ1-2, with D possibly being TRBD1 (6 bases). CDR1 and CDR2 (germline): LNHDA, SQIVND (reference sequence). Trimming cost V 1 base and J 5 bases, with 11 bases left between them. The CDR3 runs to 14 residues. The CDR3 is CASSIVGGEYGYTF. Written as DNA, the CDR3 is TGTGCCAGTAGTATAGTAGGGGGAGAGTATGGCTACACCTTC.

The chain couples TRBV24-1 to TRBJ2-3; TRBD1 is a possible D gene (6 bases). The V gene's germline CDR1 is KGHDR and CDR2 SFDVKD. V lost 5 bases to trimming and J lost 1 base, with 12 bases between them. The CDR3 is made up of 15 amino acids. As DNA, the CDR3 is TGTGCCACCAGTGTAGGTGCAGGGGGCACAGATACGCAGTATTTT. Its translation: CATSVGAGGTDTQYF.

This clone has only a few counts. This chain joins TRBV7-2 and TRBJ1-6, with 8 bases fitting TRBD1. CDR3 length: 17 amino acids. Trimming removed 5 bases from V and 7 bases from J; junction bases left unmatched: 13. The germline CDR1 and CDR2 sequences are SGHTA and FQGNSA. CDR3 sequence reads: CASSALGVGTGNSPLHF. CDR3 DNA: TGTGCCAGCAGCGCCTTGGGCGTCGGGACAGGAAATTCACCCCTCCACTTT.

This chain joins TRBV7-9 and TRBJ1-1; TRBD1 is a possible D gene (6 bases). The CDR3 is 12 residues long. V dropped 4 bases and J dropped 6 bases, with 9 bases sitting between them. The germline V gene has CDR1 SEHNR and CDR2 FQNEAQ (reference sequence). CDR3 sequence (DNA): TGTGCCAGCAGCTGGGGGCCCGCTGAAGCTTTCTTT. Amino acids: CASSWGPAEAFF.

The chain couples TRBV10-3 to TRBJ2-7; 7 bases match TRBD1. CDR3 length: 14 amino acids. V lost 10 bases to trimming and J lost 0 bases; unmatched junction nucleotides: 9. Looked up from germline, CDR1 is ENHRY and CDR2 is SYGVKD. CDR3 sequence reads: CATKGAESSYEQYF. Here the CDR3 DNA reads TGTGCCACCAAGGGGGCGGAAAGCTCCTACGAGCAGTACTTC.

The gene calls are TRBV20-1 and TRBJ2-3, with unresolved D. The V gene's germline CDR1 is DFQATT and CDR2 SNEGSKA (reference sequence). The germline V and J ends were trimmed by 7 bases and 9 bases, with 14 bases remaining between them. This CDR3 region has 11 residues. The CDR3 bases are TGCAGTGTCCCCCCTGGTGGCACGCAGTATTTT. This gives the protein CSVPPGGTQYF.

J is TRBJ2-1 and V is TRBV3-1 (or the pseudogene TRBV3-2), with 13 nucleotides matching TRBD2. Germline CDR1 is LGHDT and CDR2 is YNNKEL (reference sequence). V was pared by 6 bases and J by 4 bases, with 6 bases of the junction left unmatched. The CDR3 totals 16 residues. The CDR3 DNA follows: TGTGCCAGCAGAGGGACTAGCGGGGACAGTTACAATGAGCAGTTCTTC. It is translated as CASRGTSGDSYNEQFF.

V and J are TRBV13 and TRBJ1-4; 10 bases are a match to TRBD1. CDR3 length: 16 amino acids. Unmatched junction bases numbered 9, after V lost 5 bases and J lost 6 bases. Germline V lookup: CDR1 PRHDT, CDR2 FYEKMQ (reference sequence). CDR3 loop: CASSLAWTGGDEKLFF. The DNA for the CDR3 is TGTGCCAGCAGCCTAGCGTGGACAGGGGGGGATGAAAAACTGTTTTTT.